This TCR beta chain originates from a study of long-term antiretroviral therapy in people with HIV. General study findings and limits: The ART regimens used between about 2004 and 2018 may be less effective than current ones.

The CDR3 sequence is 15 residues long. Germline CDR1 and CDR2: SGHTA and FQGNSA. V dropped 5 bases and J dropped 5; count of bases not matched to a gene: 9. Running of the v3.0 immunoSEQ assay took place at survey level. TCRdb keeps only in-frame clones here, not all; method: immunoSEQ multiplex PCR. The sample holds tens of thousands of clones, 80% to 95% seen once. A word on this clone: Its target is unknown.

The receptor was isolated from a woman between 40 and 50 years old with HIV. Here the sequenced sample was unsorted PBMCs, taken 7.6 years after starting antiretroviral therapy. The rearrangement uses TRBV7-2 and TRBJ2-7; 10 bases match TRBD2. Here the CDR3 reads CASSQKRGGPNEQYF. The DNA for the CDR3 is TGTGCCAGCAGCCAAAAGCGGGGGGGCCCCAACGAGCAGTACTTC.